This entry lists 22 T cell receptor beta chains sequenced from one sample in a study of blood T cell repertoires in COVID-19. Sequenced by immunoSEQ multiplex PCR; TCRdb stores in-frame clones only, minus some. The profile shows approximately 260,000 clones, approximately 79% of them singletons. The sequenced material came from PBMCs or T cells enriched from blood (not recorded which). Receptors originate from a man younger than 45 with acute COVID-19.

This chain connects TRBV5-4 to TRBJ2-2, with 11 positions matching TRBD1. The ends lost 3 bases at V and 8 bases at J; junction bases unmatched: 9. Per the germline V gene, CDR1 is SGHNT and CDR2 is YYREEE (reference sequence). The CDR3 totals 16 residues. CDR3 sequence reads: CASSSPRDRGAGELFF. CDR3 in DNA: TGTGCCAGCAGCTCGCCCAGGGACAGGGGGGCAGGGGAGCTGTTTTTT.

The chain joins TRBV5-1 to TRBJ2-3, with 7 nucleotides matching TRBD2. The CDR3 is 14 residues long. CDR1 is SGHRS and CDR2 is YFSETQ in the germline V gene. The trim removed 4 bases at V and 3 bases at J, leaving 5 bases unmatched. In DNA, the CDR3 is TGCGCCAGCAGCCCCGGCGGGGGAACAGATACGCAGTATTTT. Translation: CASSPGGGTDTQYF.

The chain recombines TRBV7-2 with TRBJ1-3, with D tentatively TRBD1 (6 bases). The ends were cut back, 5 bases at V and 0 bases at J, with 14 bases in the middle. The CDR3 is 16 residues long. Germline CDR1 reads SGHTA; CDR2 reads FQGNSA. The chain's CDR3 is CASSPRTDASGNTIYF. The CDR3 DNA follows: TGTGCCAGCAGCCCGCGGACAGATGCCTCTGGAAACACCATATATTTT.

The chain uses TRBV7-9 and TRBJ2-4; 8 nucleotides align to TRBD2. V lost 5 bases and J lost 5; bases outside the gene matches: 14. The CDR3 spans 17 residues. From germline, CDR1 is SEHNR and CDR2 FQNEAQ (reference sequence). CDR3 amino acids: CASSNAAGGQFENIQYF. DNA for the CDR3: TGTGCCAGCAGCAACGCCGCGGGGGGCCAGTTTGAAAACATTCAGTACTTC.

This rearrangement joins TRBV28 to TRBJ2-7; 9 nucleotides agree with TRBD1. CDR3 length: 12 residues. From germline, CDR1 is MDHEN and CDR2 SYDVKM. V dropped 9 bases and J dropped 5; count of bases not matched to a gene: 5. The CDR3 nucleotides are TGTGCCAGTCAAACAGGGGGCAACGAGCAGTACGTC. Translating gives CASQTGGNEQYV.

The chain combines TRBV5-8 with TRBJ1-5; 8 bases align to TRBD1. Germline lookup yields CDR1 SGHTS and CDR2 YDEGEE. There are 14 residues in the CDR3. V gave up 2 bases and J gave up 9 bases; unmatched junction bases: 7. The CDR3 region is CASSLQGGELPQHF. The CDR3 DNA follows: TGTGCCAGCAGCTTACAGGGGGGGGAATTGCCCCAGCATTTT.

This chain connects TRBV18 to TRBJ1-5, with 7 bases lining up with TRBD1. CDR1 is KGHSH, CDR2 LQKENI, per germline. The CDR3 length is 13 residues. J was trimmed by 2 bases and V by 6 bases; bases with no gene match: 1. The CDR3 reads CASSGTGNQPQHF. CDR3 in DNA: TGTGCCAGCTCCGGGACAGGCAATCAGCCCCAGCATTTT.

DNA for the CDR3: TGTGCCAGCAAAGCGGGGGTGGAAGCCAAAAACATTCAGTACTTC. It encodes CASKAGVEAKNIQYF. The chain has TRBV3-1 (or the pseudogene TRBV3-2) and TRBJ2-4, with 8 bases matching TRBD2. V lost 7 bases and J lost 0; bases outside the gene matches: 5. The CDR3 sequence is 15 residues long. Germline CDR1 LGHDT, CDR2 YNNKEL (reference sequence).

This chain uses TRBV6-5 with TRBJ1-4; tentatively, D is TRBD1 (6 bases). The germline V gene has CDR1 MNHEY and CDR2 SVGAGI. V lost 4 bases, J lost 4 bases, and 10 bases lay in between. The CDR3 has 14 residues. This chain's CDR3 is CASSWEGGNEKLFF. The CDR3 nucleotides read TGTGCCAGCAGTTGGGAGGGGGGTAATGAAAAACTGTTTTTT.

The chain joins TRBV7-6 to TRBJ2-1, with 9 bases aligning to TRBD2. The CDR3 is made up of 16 amino acids. The V and J ends lost 1 base and 7 bases, in that order; junction bases with no gene match: 8. Germline-derived CDR1 and CDR2 are SGHVS and FNYEAQ. The CDR3 bases are TGTGCCAGCAGCTTAGGACCTAGCGGGATGGCTAATGAGCAGTTCTTC. This encodes CASSLGPSGMANEQFF.

V usage is TRBV7-9 and J usage is TRBJ2-3; possible D gene TRBD2, 6 bases. The CDR3 length is 17 residues. The germline V gene encodes CDR1 SEHNR and CDR2 FQNEAQ (reference sequence). V lost 5 bases to trimming and J lost 6 bases, with 24 bases between them. CDR3: CASSTPIAWGGDDTQYF. CDR3 DNA: TGTGCCAGCAGCACCCCCATCGCATGGGGAGGAGATGATACGCAGTATTTT.

The chain has TRBV14 and TRBJ1-1; D may be TRBD1 (5 bases). Trimming cost V 3 bases and J 10 bases, with 18 bases left between them. The length of the CDR3 is 14 residues. Germline V CDR1 and CDR2: SGHDN, FVKESK. The DNA of the CDR3 is TGTGCCAGCAGCCATTTGGGACTCACCCAGGGAGCTTTCTTT. It encodes CASSHLGLTQGAFF.

CDR3 nucleotides: TGTGCCAGCAGCTTGGGACAGGAAAACTATGGCTACACCTTC. Translated: CASSLGQENYGYTF. The rearrangement uses TRBV5-6 and TRBJ1-2; a possible D gene is TRBD1 (6 bases). CDR1 and CDR2 from the germline V gene are SGHDT and YYEEEE. Between the trimmed V and J ends, which lost 0 bases and 2 bases, there was a span of 8 bases. The CDR3 is made up of 14 amino acids.

This clone was picked up one time. The chain couples TRBV27 to TRBJ2-2, with TRBD2 matching 13 bases. Germline V gives CDR1 MNHEY, CDR2 SMNVEV (reference sequence). The CDR3 spans 15 residues. V was clipped by 2 bases and J by 7 bases; unmatched bases: 1. CDR3 bases: TGTGCCAGCAGTTTAGGGACTAGCGGGATCGGGGAGCTGTTTTTT. It translates to CASSLGTSGIGELFF.

This clone was recorded once. The gene calls are TRBV9 and TRBJ2-1; D is possibly TRBD1 (6 bases). V dropped 0 bases and J dropped 0 bases, with 13 bases sitting between them. The germline V gene encodes CDR1 SGDLS and CDR2 YYNGEE. This CDR3 has 17 residues. CDR3 protein: CASSVVSARGSYNEQFF. The DNA for the CDR3 is TGTGCCAGCAGCGTAGTGTCCGCCAGGGGCTCCTACAATGAGCAGTTCTTC.

The genes are TRBV7-2 and TRBJ1-1; 10 bases line up with TRBD1. Germline assignment: CDR1 SGHTA and CDR2 FQGNSA. The CDR3 covers 14 residues. The V segment lost 4 bases and the J segment 4 bases; nucleotides outside the gene matches: 3. In DNA, the CDR3 is TGTGCCAGCAGCTGGGACAGGGGAGGCACTGAAGCTTTCTTT. Translated, it gives CASSWDRGGTEAFF.

This chain joins TRBV10-3 and TRBJ2-3; D might be TRBD1 (5 bases). CDR1 is ENHRY, CDR2 SYGVKD, per germline. Trimming pared 2 bases from V and 2 bases from J, leaving 14 bases between. The CDR3 totals 16 residues. CDR3 region: CAISEGALRYTDTQYF. The CDR3 DNA is TGTGCCATCAGTGAGGGGGCCCTTCGATACACAGATACGCAGTATTTT.

J is TRBJ2-3 and V is TRBV19, with 11 bases fitting TRBD2. The CDR3 length is 14 residues. The J segment lost 6 bases and the V segment lost 3 bases, leaving 2 bases of the junction unmatched. Germline V lookup: CDR1 LNHDA, CDR2 SQIVND (reference sequence). CDR3 nucleotide sequence: TGTGCCAGTAGTATCCCTAGCGGGGGGGATACGCAGTATTTT. The encoded protein is CASSIPSGGDTQYF.

The CDR3 sequence: CATSTTFARGPNQPQHF. CDR3 DNA: TGTGCCACCAGCACCACTTTCGCGCGGGGGCCTAATCAGCCCCAGCATTTT. V is TRBV15 and J is TRBJ1-5; possibly TRBD1 for D (6 bases). CDR1 LNHNV and CDR2 YYDKDF come from the germline V gene (reference sequence). V lost 4 bases to trimming and J lost 4 bases, with 20 bases between them. The CDR3 extends over 17 amino acids.

This clone was picked up many times. CDR3 region: CATSRGDRGDSPLHF. The CDR3 region has the DNA TGTGCCACCTCGAGGGGGGACAGGGGGGATTCACCCCTCCACTTT. V gene TRBV19 combines with J gene TRBJ1-6; 11 bases align to TRBD1. The length of the CDR3 is 15 residues. Germline loops: CDR1 LNHDA, CDR2 SQIVND (reference sequence). V dropped 10 bases and J dropped 8; count of bases not matched to a gene: 10.

This clone has just a few counts. V usage is TRBV12-3 or TRBV12-4 and J usage is TRBJ1-2, with D unresolved. Trimming took 1 base from V and 8 from J, leaving 5 bases between them. This CDR3 region has 11 residues. The CDR3 sequence: CASSLGVGYTF. CDR3 nucleotide sequence: TGTGCCAGCAGTTTAGGAGTCGGCTACACCTTC.

The chain recombines TRBV5-4 with TRBJ2-5; maybe TRBD1 (6 bases). The CDR3 has 14 amino acids. V gave up 0 bases and J gave up 5 bases, with 11 bases separating them. Germline values: CDR1 SGHNT, CDR2 YYREEE (reference sequence). CDR3 in amino acids: CASSLEGVGETQYF. CDR3 bases: TGTGCCAGCAGCTTGGAGGGGGTTGGGGAGACCCAGTACTTC.